One and the same sample provided the 6 T cell receptor beta chains below, sequenced in a study of cytomegalovirus exposure and HLA in healthy donors. The repertoire was sequenced with immunoSEQ multiplex PCR; TCRdb's copy has only in-frame clones and lacks some. The data hold around 150,000 clones, with about 90% observed a single time. The sample taken for sequencing was PBMCs. The receptors originated from a woman aged 18-30 years in good health and CMV-seropositive.

The V gene is TRBV5-3, the J gene TRBJ2-2, with TRBD2 matching over 13 bases. TRBV5-3 belongs to the ORF category, with a function that is uncertain. The V and J ends lost 2 bases and 1 base, in that order; junction bases with no gene match: 17. This CDR3 comprises 22 residues. This CDR3 is CARSFYPLPQLAGGVNTGELFF. CDR3 DNA: TGTGCCAGAAGCTTTTATCCCCTCCCTCAACTAGCGGGGGGGGTGAACACCGGGGAGCTGTTTTTT.

The genes are TRBV11-2 and TRBJ1-4; unclear D gene. V lost 4 bases and J 7 bases, leaving 13 bases between the germline ends. The CDR3 is 14 residues long. Germline V gives CDR1 SGHAT, CDR2 FQNNGV. CDR3 sequence (DNA): TGTGCCAGCAGCTACTTAGCAAGTACTGAAAAACTGTTTTTT. Translating gives CASSYLASTEKLFF.

The DNA for the CDR3 is TGTGCCAGCAGCTTAGGCGGGGGGACTGAAGCTTTCTTT. It encodes CASSLGGGTEAFF. The chain links TRBV7-2 to TRBJ1-1; D possibly corresponds to TRBD1 (5 bases). The CDR3 sequence is 13 residues long. The V end was cut by 1 base, the J end by 5 bases, with 8 bases between. Germline assignment: CDR1 SGHTA and CDR2 FQGNSA.

The chain employs TRBV2 and TRBJ1-5, with TRBD1 matching over 8 bases. J was trimmed by 4 bases and V by 0 bases; bases with no gene match: 5. Germline V gene lookup returns CDR1 SNHLY and CDR2 FYNNEI. This CDR3 is 16 amino acids long. Here the CDR3 DNA reads TGTGCCAGCAGTGAAGCGGAGACAGGGGTTAATCAGCCCCAGCATTTT. Protein product: CASSEAETGVNQPQHF.

CDR3 protein: CASIRSGGVGETQYF. As DNA, the CDR3 is TGTGCCAGCATCAGGAGTGGGGGGGTAGGAGAGACCCAGTACTTC. The chain uses TRBV5-6 and TRBJ2-5, with 7 bases fitting TRBD2. J gave up 4 bases and V 6 bases, and 12 bases lay outside the gene matches. The CDR3 has 15 amino acids. CDR1 SGHDT and CDR2 YYEEEE come from the germline V gene. Combining the CDR3 with reference TRBV5-6 and TRBJ2-5 gives the whole variable domain DAGVTQSPTHLIKTRGQQVTLRCSPKSGHDTVSWYQQALGQGPQFIFQYYEEEERQRGNFPDRFSGHQFPNYSSELNVNALLLGDSALYLCASIRSGGVGETQYFGPGTRLLVL.

This clone appeared a few times. The chain combines TRBV30 with TRBJ2-7; 9 nucleotides align to TRBD2. J gave up 2 bases and V 2 bases, and 4 bases lay outside the gene matches. The CDR3 totals 14 residues. Germline V gives CDR1 GTSNPN, CDR2 SVGIG (reference sequence). The CDR3 here is CAWSHTSGPYEQYF. Written as DNA, the CDR3 is TGTGCCTGGAGTCACACTAGCGGGCCCTACGAGCAGTACTTC.